A single sample gave rise to the 13 T cell receptor beta chains below, sequenced in a study of CD8+CD57+ T cells in acquired aplastic anemia. According to the study, genomic DNA was the template for TCR beta VDJ and CDR3 profiling. MiXCR was run by TCRdb on the reads, yielding one entry per CDR3 protein. Altogether 350,000 to 450,000 distinct CDR3 sequences are present, 55% to 70% being singletons, with the ten largest covering more than 3.5%. The source material was sorted CD4+, CD8+, or CD8+CD57+ T cells (not recorded which) from PBMCs. These receptors were collected from a human donor in good health, serving as a control.

The chain combines TRBV2 with TRBJ1-6; tentatively, D is TRBD1 (5 bases). In germline, CDR1 is SNHLY, CDR2 FYNNEI. The CDR3 runs to 14 residues. Deletions cut 10 bases from V and 12 bases from J, with 22 bases between. The CDR3 region has the DNA TGTGCCAACAGCGAGGGGCGCAGCTATCTACCCCTCCACTTT. Protein sequence: CANSEGRSYLPLHF.

Only a few counts were recorded for this clonotype. A much more abundant neighbour one base away suggests this may be a read error. No conserved phenylalanine or tryptophan ends this CDR3, so it is likely a read error. The V and J genes are TRBV4-3 and TRBJ1-1; D remains ambiguous. The CDR3 loop spans 15 amino acids. CDR1 and CDR2 (germline): LGHNA, YSLEER. V lost 0 bases to trimming and J lost 11 bases, with 19 bases between them. CDR3 amino acids: CASSQDSGEVGYAFL. The DNA of the CDR3 is TGCGCCAGCAGCCAAGATTCTGGTGAAGTGGGATATGCTTTCCTT.

The V gene is TRBV7-3, the J gene TRBJ1-6; 8 nucleotides line up with TRBD1. Germline CDR1 and CDR2: SGHTA and FQGTGA. CDR3 length: 15 residues. After removal of 2 bases from V and 19 bases from J, the junction contained 16 bases not matched to a gene. The CDR3 bases are TGTGCCAGCAGCTTAGCGACAGGGGTGTCTTCCCCGCCACACTTT. Translating it yields CASSLATGVSSPPHF.

Worth noting for this clonotype: At one boundary the junction diverges from the germline segment, which might be a read error. The chain links TRBV7-7 to TRBJ2-3; 7 bases are shared with TRBD1. The J call may be incorrect, as the DNA end agrees better with TRBJ1-5. The CDR3 spans 18 residues. The germline CDR1 and CDR2 sequences are SSHAT and FNYEAQ (reference sequence). The CDR3 sequence is CASSLGGPGQNDTDTQHF. CDR3 nucleotides: TGTGCTAGCAGCTTAGGAGGTCCGGGACAGAACGACACAGATACGCAGCATTTT.

This clonotype was detected once. The V and J genes are TRBV2 and TRBJ2-3; 8 bases line up with TRBD2. CDR1 SNHLY and CDR2 FYNNEI come from the germline V gene. The CDR3 sequence is 13 residues long. Trimming removed 5 bases from V and 7 bases from J; junction bases left unmatched: 5. The CDR3 region is CASSTSGVNTQYF. The CDR3 DNA reads as TGTGCCAGCAGTACTAGCGGAGTGAATACGCAGTATTTT. Full variable domain (remainder filled in from reference TRBV2 and TRBJ2-3): EPEVTQTPSHQVTQMGQEVILRCVPISNHLYFYWYRQILGQKVEFLVSFYNNEISEKSEIFDDQFSVERPDGSNFTLKIRSTKLEDSAMYFCASSTSGVNTQYFGPGTRLTVL.

The V and J genes are TRBV6-5 and TRBJ1-5; the D is unclear. The CDR3 extends over 14 amino acids. In germline, CDR1 is MNHEY, CDR2 SVGAGI. Trimming cost V 5 bases and J 5 bases, with 13 bases left between them. The CDR3 region has the DNA TGTGCCAGCAGTCAAAACCTCACTTATCAGCCCCAGCATTTT. Amino acid sequence: CASSQNLTYQPQHF.

The genes are TRBV11-2 and TRBJ1-1, with D hard to call. Deletions cut 3 bases from V and 1 base from J, with 18 bases between. CDR1 SGHAT and CDR2 FQNNGV come from the germline V gene. There are 17 residues in the CDR3. CDR3 nucleotides: TGTGCCAGCAGCTTGGACGAGGCGCCCCCTGGGAACACTGAAGCTTTCTTT. This translates into CASSLDEAPPGNTEAFF.

This clonotype showed up just once. Germline and junction disagree at one end, which may indicate a read error. The J gene is TRBJ1-4, the V gene TRBV11-2; unclear D gene. The CDR3 covers 15 residues. From germline, CDR1 is SGHAT and CDR2 FQNNGV. The CDR3 DNA follows: TGCGCCAGCAGCTTAGCTTTGGCAGCTAATGAAAAACTGTTTTTT. Translating it yields CASSLALAANEKLFF.

Comments on this clonotype: A much larger clone sits a single nucleotide away, making a read error possible. Here the CDR3 reads CASSPGTSHTEALF. The CDR3, as DNA: TGTGCCAGCAGCCCCGGGACATCGCACACTGAAGCTTTGTTT. The chain recombines TRBV11-3 with TRBJ1-1; tentative D call: TRBD1 (6 bases). This CDR3 region has 14 residues. Germline lookup yields CDR1 SGHNT and CDR2 YENEEA.

Note on this clonotype: This CDR3 is missing its conserved last phenylalanine or tryptophan, likely due to a read error. Because the CDR3's place on the DNA is in doubt, the DNA is left out and the CDR3 is given as listed by TCRdb. V usage is TRBV7-2 and J usage is TRBJ2-1; the table's D call, TRBD1, was not checked against the DNA. Germline V gene sequence: CDR1 SGHTA, CDR2 FQGNSA. The CDR3 is made up of 13 amino acids, end residues included. CDR3 loop: CASSAEDDTGANV.

In its sample, this clonotype was seen many times. V gene TRBV20-1 combines with J gene TRBJ1-1; a weak D match, TRBD1 (6 bases). Germline CDR1 is DFQATT and CDR2 is SNEGSKA (reference sequence). This CDR3 spans 15 amino acids. V dropped 5 bases and J dropped 2 bases, with 18 bases sitting between them. CDR3 residues: CSAGRIRGINTEAFF. The CDR3 DNA is TGCAGTGCTGGGAGAATCAGGGGAATAAACACTGAAGCTTTCTTT.

A remark on this clonotype: The DNA is omitted, as the CDR3 cannot be located on it reliably, and the CDR3 follows TCRdb's listing. The chain couples TRBV7-8 to TRBJ2-7. The CDR3 spans 15 residues, counting both ends. The germline V gene has CDR1 SGHVS and CDR2 FQNEAQ. CDR3 loop: CASSPRTVWLHLRYF.

Note on this clonotype: Relative to the germline gene, one junction end is altered; a read error may explain this. The chain has TRBV24-1 and TRBJ1-1; weak D call: TRBD1 (6 bases). Germline V gene data show CDR1 as KGHDR and CDR2 as SFDVKD. This CDR3 spans 11 amino acids. The CDR3 spells CATKGDTEAFF. Here the CDR3 DNA reads TGTGCCACCAAGGGGGACACTGAAGCGTTCTTC.